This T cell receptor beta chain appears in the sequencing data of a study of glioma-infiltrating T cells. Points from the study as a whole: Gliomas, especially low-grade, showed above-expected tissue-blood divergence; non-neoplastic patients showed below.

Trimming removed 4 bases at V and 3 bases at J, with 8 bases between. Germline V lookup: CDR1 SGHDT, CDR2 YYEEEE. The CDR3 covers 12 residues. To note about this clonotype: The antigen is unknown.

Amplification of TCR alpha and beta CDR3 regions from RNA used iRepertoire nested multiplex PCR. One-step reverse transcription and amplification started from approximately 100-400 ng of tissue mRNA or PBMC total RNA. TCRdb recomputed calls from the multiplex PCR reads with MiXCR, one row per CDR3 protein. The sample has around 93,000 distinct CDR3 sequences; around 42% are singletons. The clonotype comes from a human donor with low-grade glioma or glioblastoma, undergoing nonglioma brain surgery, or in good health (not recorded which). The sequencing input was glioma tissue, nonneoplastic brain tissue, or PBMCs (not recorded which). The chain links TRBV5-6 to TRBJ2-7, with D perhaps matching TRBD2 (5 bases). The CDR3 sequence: CASSLLGYEQYF. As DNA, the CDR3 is TGTGCCAGCAGCCTACTAGGCTACGAGCAGTACTTC.